Below, 21 T cell receptor beta chains from the same sample are listed, as sequenced in a study of human T cells and chemical hapten exposure. The time point was: patch test 1, 2 weeks after DPC sensitization. Sample treatment: therapeutic diphenylcyclopropenone sensitization with weekly scalp DPC. TCRdb itself ran the RACE reads through MiXCR, one entry per CDR3 protein. The sample includes tens of thousands of distinct CDR3 sequences, about 10% of them seen just once. The material was whole blood, obtained in connection with sensitization to the hapten diphenylcyclopropenone (DPC). The origin of the receptors is a man aged 35 to 55 with alopecia areata. Some clones in this sample may be carry-over from other donors' samples.

This clonotype was detected ten times or more. The chain links TRBV20-1 to TRBJ2-3; possibly TRBD2 for D (6 bases). The V gene's germline CDR1 is DFQATT and CDR2 SNEGSKA (reference sequence). The CDR3 consists of 14 residues. V was cut by 0 bases and J by 4 bases, with 11 bases left in between. The CDR3 protein is CSARDRRGADTQYF. CDR3 nucleotides: TGCAGTGCTAGAGATCGGAGGGGAGCAGATACGCAGTATTTT.

This chain links TRBV2 with TRBJ2-3; 10 nucleotides agree with TRBD1. V lost 11 bases to trimming and J lost 3 bases; unmatched junction nucleotides: 20. Germline V gene sequence: CDR1 SNHLY, CDR2 FYNNEI. The CDR3 length is 18 residues. The CDR3: CAGREGTGARIGTDTQYF. CDR3 DNA sequence: TGTGCCGGTAGAGAGGGGACAGGGGCTCGGATTGGTACAGATACGCAGTATTTT.

V usage is TRBV6-5 and J usage is TRBJ2-7; D may be TRBD1 or TRBD2 (5 bases each). V lost 4 bases to trimming and J lost 5 bases, with 15 bases between them. The CDR3 has 14 amino acids. Germline CDR1 is MNHEY and CDR2 is SVGAGI. The CDR3 protein is CASSSPGTLHEQYF. The CDR3 region has the DNA TGTGCCAGCAGTTCCCCCGGGACCCTGCACGAGCAGTACTTC.

The table lists this clonotype with many counts. This chain uses TRBV5-1 with TRBJ1-1; D gene uncertain. The CDR3 loop spans 14 amino acids. The germline CDR1 and CDR2 sequences are SGHRS and YFSETQ. V lost 4 bases and J lost 1, with 11 bases in between. The CDR3 region is CASSPVGGNTEAFF. The CDR3, as DNA: TGCGCCAGCAGCCCCGTCGGAGGGAACACTGAAGCTTTCTTT.

The chain joins TRBV5-1 to TRBJ2-7; 12 nucleotides match TRBD1. Germline CDR1 is SGHRS and CDR2 is YFSETQ. This CDR3 contains 13 residues. The V segment lost 8 bases and the J segment 5 bases; nucleotides outside the gene matches: 5. CDR3 bases: TGCGCCAGGTCGGGACAGGGGGCCCACGAGCAGTACGTC. Its protein is CARSGQGAHEQYV.

This clonotype was seen a few times. The gene calls are TRBV12-3 or TRBV12-4 and TRBJ1-2; unclear D gene. The CDR3 totals 15 residues. The ends were cut back, 7 bases at V and 4 bases at J, with 19 bases in the middle. CDR3 bases: TGTGCCAGCACCATTGGTCCTGCTGAGACCTATGGCTACACCTTC. It specifies CASTIGPAETYGYTF.

This clonotype was seen repeatedly, ten times or more. The rearrangement joins TRBV29-1 to TRBJ2-7; TRBD1 aligns across 7 bases. Germline assignment: CDR1 SQVTM and CDR2 ANQGSEA. The V gene end was trimmed by 0 bases and the J gene end by 3 bases; junction bases not matched to a gene: 2. The CDR3 runs to 13 residues. The CDR3: CSVEDGTVYEQYV. CDR3 coding DNA: TGCAGCGTTGAAGATGGGACAGTCTACGAGCAGTACGTC.

The sample holds a few counts of this clonotype. The rearrangement links TRBV28 to TRBJ1-1; D is uncertain. The CDR3 loop spans 13 amino acids. Germline CDR1 MDHEN, CDR2 SYDVKM. Trimming removed 2 bases at V and 4 bases at J, with 8 bases between. The CDR3 spells CASSLGVGTEAFF. CDR3 DNA sequence: TGTGCCAGCAGTTTAGGGGTGGGCACTGAAGCTTTCTTT.

This clonotype was counted only a few times. The chain joins TRBV24-1 to TRBJ1-5; D perhaps matches TRBD1 (6 bases). Germline CDR1 and CDR2: KGHDR and SFDVKD. The CDR3 is 15 residues long. The ends were cut back, 3 bases at V and 4 bases at J, with 12 bases in the middle. In DNA, the CDR3 is TGTGCCACCAGTGATACTACAGGGTTTAATCAGCCCCAGCATTTT. Its translation: CATSDTTGFNQPQHF.

This clonotype has a handful of counts. The chain is built from TRBV20-1 and TRBJ2-3, with 8 bases aligning to TRBD2. CDR1 and CDR2 (germline): DFQATT, SNEGSKA (reference sequence). This CDR3 spans 15 amino acids. Trimming at V came to 5 bases and at J to 7 bases, leaving 14 bases not matched to a gene. CDR3 sequence reads: CSALSAGGGAYTQYF. CDR3 DNA: TGCAGTGCTTTGTCCGCGGGAGGTGGGGCCTATACGCAGTATTTT.

The sample holds many counts of this clonotype. The chain links TRBV5-1 to TRBJ2-3, with 14 bases that match TRBD2. The CDR3 is made up of 19 amino acids. Trimming cost V 1 base and J 5 bases; bases outside gene matches: 12. CDR1 and CDR2 (germline): SGHRS, YFSETQ. The CDR3 here is CASSLQARRLAGGVDTQYF. The CDR3 bases are TGCGCCAGCAGCTTGCAGGCAAGACGACTAGCGGGAGGGGTAGATACGCAGTATTTT. Variable domain in full (rest from reference TRBV5-1 and TRBJ2-3): KAGVTQTPRYLIKTRGQQVTLSCSPISGHRSVSWYQQTPGQGLQFLFEYFSETQRNKGNFPGRFSGRQFSNSRSEMNVSTLELGDSALYLCASSLQARRLAGGVDTQYFGPGTRLTVL.

This sequence joins TRBV28 and TRBJ2-3; 10 bases are shared with TRBD2. Germline V gene sequence: CDR1 MDHEN, CDR2 SYDVKM. The CDR3 loop spans 16 amino acids. The V gene end was trimmed by 4 bases and the J gene end by 4 bases; junction bases not matched to a gene: 8. The CDR3 DNA reads as TGTGCCAGCAGTTCCCCAACTAGCGGGAACGCAGATACGCAGTATTTT. This translates into CASSSPTSGNADTQYF.

This clonotype showed up just a few times. The V and J genes are TRBV20-1 and TRBJ2-3, with 9 bases identical to TRBD1. The length of the CDR3 is 14 residues. J gave up 4 bases and V 5 bases, and 7 bases lay outside the gene matches. From germline, CDR1 is DFQATT and CDR2 SNEGSKA (reference sequence). The CDR3 DNA follows: TGCAGTGCTGCTGGGACAGGGATGGCAGATACGCAGTATTTT. Its protein is CSAAGTGMADTQYF.

This clonotype was seen at least ten times. The CDR3 DNA reads as TGTGCCAGCAGCTTGGCACGGAACTATGGCTACACCTTC. Translating gives CASSLARNYGYTF. This chain joins TRBV5-6 and TRBJ1-2; no reliable D call. The germline gives CDR1 SGHDT, CDR2 YYEEEE. V dropped 0 bases and J dropped 2 bases, with 5 bases sitting between them. This CDR3 region has 13 residues.

The chain joins TRBV18 to TRBJ2-3; D is unclear. CDR3 length equals 13 residues. Trimming took off 2 bases at V and 2 bases at J, with 5 bases between the two ends. The germline V gene encodes CDR1 KGHSH and CDR2 LQKENI. The CDR3 protein is CASSPYTTDTQYF. In DNA form, the CDR3 reads TGTGCCAGCTCACCATATACCACAGATACGCAGTATTTT.

This chain connects TRBV6-5 to TRBJ1-5; 7 positions match TRBD1. The junction had 1 base not matched to a gene; V was cut back by 6 bases and J by 2 bases. The CDR3 is 13 amino acids. The germline gives CDR1 MNHEY, CDR2 SVGAGI. Here the CDR3 DNA reads TGTGCCAGCAGAGGGACAGGCAATCAGCCCCAGCATTTT. It yields the protein CASRGTGNQPQHF.

This clonotype was found a few times. The rearrangement uses TRBV4-3 and TRBJ2-7; 7 positions agree with TRBD1. The V and J ends lost 3 bases and 7 bases, in that order; junction bases with no gene match: 12. This CDR3 has 15 amino acids. Per the germline V gene, CDR1 is LGHNA and CDR2 is YSLEER. CDR3 nucleotides: TGCGCCAGCAGCCAGTCCAGACAGGGCTTGGGGGAGCAGTACTTC. The encoded protein is CASSQSRQGLGEQYF.

The CDR3 DNA is TGTGCCAGCAGCCCTAGACAGGGGGCAGTCACCGGGGAGCTGTTTTTT. It yields the protein CASSPRQGAVTGELFF. The gene calls are TRBV6-5 and TRBJ2-2, with 10 bases identical to TRBD1. Germline V gene data show CDR1 as MNHEY and CDR2 as SVGAGI. The CDR3 has 16 residues. V lost 6 bases and J lost 4; bases outside the gene matches: 8.

This clonotype has ten or more counts. This chain connects TRBV10-3 to TRBJ1-2, with D uncertain. The CDR3 contains 16 residues. The germline V gene encodes CDR1 ENHRY and CDR2 SYGVKD. The V gene lost 6 bases and the J gene lost 2 bases, with 19 bases spanning the gap. This chain's CDR3 is CAIRAGVDWENYGYTF. The CDR3 DNA follows: TGTGCCATCAGGGCCGGGGTGGATTGGGAGAACTATGGCTACACCTTC.

The V and J genes are TRBV7-2 and TRBJ2-3, with TRBD2 matching over 13 bases. The V segment lost 5 bases and the J segment 0 bases; nucleotides outside the gene matches: 5. CDR1 SGHTA and CDR2 FQGNSA come from the germline V gene. The CDR3 spans 17 residues. For the CDR3, the DNA is TGTGCCAGCAGCCCGGGACTAGCGGGATTTAGCACAGATACGCAGTATTTT. The encoded protein is CASSPGLAGFSTDTQYF.

This chain uses TRBV5-1 with TRBJ1-2; no clear D gene. The CDR3 is 14 residues long. Germline V gene data show CDR1 as SGHRS and CDR2 as YFSETQ. Between the trimmed V and J ends, which lost 0 bases and 5 bases, there was a span of 11 bases. The CDR3 sequence: CASSLGRINYGYTF. As DNA, the CDR3 is TGCGCCAGCAGCTTGGGGCGGATTAATTATGGCTACACCTTC.